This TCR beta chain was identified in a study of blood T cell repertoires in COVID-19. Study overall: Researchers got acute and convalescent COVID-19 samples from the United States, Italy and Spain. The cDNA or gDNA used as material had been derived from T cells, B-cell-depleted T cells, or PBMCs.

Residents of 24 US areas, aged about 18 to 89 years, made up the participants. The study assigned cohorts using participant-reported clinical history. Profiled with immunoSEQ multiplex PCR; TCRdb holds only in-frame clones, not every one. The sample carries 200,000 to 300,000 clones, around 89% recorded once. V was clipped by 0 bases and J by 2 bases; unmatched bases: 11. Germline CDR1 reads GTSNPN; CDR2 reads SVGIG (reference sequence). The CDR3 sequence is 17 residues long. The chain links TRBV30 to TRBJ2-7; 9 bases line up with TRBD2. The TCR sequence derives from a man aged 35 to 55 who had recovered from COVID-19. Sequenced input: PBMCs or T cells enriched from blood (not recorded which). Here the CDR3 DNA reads TGTGCCTGGAGTGTACTTGCGGGGGGGCCGGGCGCCTACGAGCAGTACTTC. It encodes CAWSVLAGGPGAYEQYF.